This TCR beta chain comes out of a study of identical twins. This clonotype has ten or more counts. The target antigen is unknown. This CDR3 has 14 residues. V dropped 1 base and J dropped 2 bases, with 8 bases sitting between them. Germline CDR1 and CDR2: SQVTM and ANQGSEA. A universal primer site was created by template switching, with the cDNA bearing unique molecular identifiers. MiXCR, run by TCRdb on the 5' RACE reads, gives a single entry per CDR3 protein. In the table there are 420,000 or so distinct CDR3 sequences, 15% to 20% of which are singletons. Study-level points and caveats: Zero-insertion analyses were open to partial confounding by invariant MAIT and iNKT cells.

The clonotype originates from a man aged 50 to 59 in good health. The J gene is TRBJ2-2, the V gene TRBV29-1, with a tentative D call TRBD1 (5 bases). Sequencing was done on a sample of naive T cells sorted from blood. The CDR3 DNA follows: TGCAGCGTTGAAGGCAGGGCCAACACCGGGGAGCTGTTTTTT. It codes for CSVEGRANTGELFF.